The 32 T cell receptor beta chains reported below all come from one sample, sequenced in a study of spatial heterogeneity in lung cancer. Described time point: sample taken at primary tumor resection. Whole RNA obtained from tumor, nontumor lung or frozen PBMC underwent sequencing without sorting. TCRdb called the 5' RACE reads again in MiXCR, with one record for every CDR3 protein. This sample has about 27,000 distinct CDR3 sequences, with 5.5% to 7% found just once. The sequencing here drew on PBMCs, taken at surgery. These receptors were collected from a male donor with early-stage non-small cell lung cancer.

The sample holds a few counts of this clonotype. CDR3 residues: CSEFDSSGNEQFF. The CDR3, as DNA: TGCAGTGAATTCGACAGCTCAGGCAATGAGCAGTTCTTC. V is TRBV20-1 and J is TRBJ2-1; possibly TRBD1 for D (5 bases). This CDR3 is 13 amino acids long. Germline values: CDR1 DFQATT, CDR2 SNEGSKA (reference sequence). Trimming left V 7 bases short and J 6 bases short, with 16 bases between.

This clonotype showed up many times. This chain uses TRBV7-2 with TRBJ1-6, with D tentatively TRBD1 (5 bases). Germline assignment: CDR1 SGHTA and CDR2 FQGNSA. The CDR3 is 14 amino acids. Trimming removed 6 bases at V and 10 bases at J, with 16 bases between. This CDR3 is CASRWDPLGSPLHF. The CDR3 DNA follows: TGTGCCAGCAGATGGGACCCTCTAGGATCACCCCTCCACTTT.

This clonotype has a handful of counts. This sequence may be a read error, since a much larger clone differs from it by one base. The V call is TRBV2, the J call TRBJ1-1, with a weak D call TRBD1 (5 bases). The CDR3 is 10 amino acids. The germline gives CDR1 SNHLY, CDR2 FYNNEI. CDR3 sequence: CACREGGTFF. CDR3 nucleotides: TGTGCCTGCAGGGAGGGCGGGACTTTCTTT.

This clonotype was counted a few times. The V gene is TRBV18, the J gene TRBJ2-3; D not certain. Germline lookup yields CDR1 KGHSH and CDR2 LQKENI. V was clipped by 2 bases and J by 1 base, with 10 bases between them. This CDR3 comprises 15 residues. This chain's CDR3 is CASSPGLYGTDTQYF. The CDR3 DNA is TGTGCCAGCTCACCAGGATTATATGGCACAGATACGCAGTATTTT.

By its share, this clonotype is medium-sized. The chain employs TRBV29-1 and TRBJ1-1; TRBD1 might be the D (6 bases). This CDR3 has 13 amino acids. Germline values: CDR1 SQVTM, CDR2 ANQGSEA. Trimming shortened V by 5 bases and J by 0 bases, and 10 bases separated the two germline ends. CDR3 residues: CSVHRALNTEAFF. The CDR3 nucleotides are TGCAGCGTTCACAGGGCGCTGAACACTGAAGCTTTCTTT. Looking up the rest from reference TRBV29-1 and TRBJ1-1 gives the full variable domain: SAVISQKPSRDICQRGTSLTIQCQVDSQVTMMFWYRQQPGQSLTLIATANQGSEATYESGFVIDKFPISRPNLTFSTLTVSNMSPEDSSIYLCSVHRALNTEAFFGQGTRLTVV.

There are many counts of this clonotype. The chain links TRBV20-1 to TRBJ2-1, with TRBD2 identical over 10 bases. Germline CDR1 reads DFQATT; CDR2 reads SNEGSKA (reference sequence). The CDR3 has 15 residues. Trimming took 6 bases from V and 7 from J; bases not matched to a gene: 12. CDR3: CSAQEAGGPWNEQFF. CDR3 in DNA: TGCAGTGCCCAAGAAGCGGGGGGGCCGTGGAATGAGCAGTTCTTC.

The chain couples TRBV28 to TRBJ1-5, with D perhaps matching TRBD1 (6 bases). V lost 5 bases to trimming and J lost 6 bases, with 17 bases between them. CDR1 is MDHEN and CDR2 is SYDVKM in the germline V gene. The CDR3 spans 15 residues. CDR3 nucleotide sequence: TGTGCCAGCAGTCCTATAAGGACAGTTGTTCAGCCCCAGCATTTT. This codes for CASSPIRTVVQPQHF.

The CDR3 sequence is CASSRGTSGYNEQFF. For the CDR3, the DNA is TGCGCCAGCAGCCGGGGGACTAGCGGCTACAATGAGCAGTTCTTC. The chain has TRBV4-3 and TRBJ2-1; the match to TRBD2 covers 11 bases. J gave up 3 bases and V 4 bases, and 2 bases lay outside the gene matches. Germline values: CDR1 LGHNA, CDR2 YSLEER. This CDR3 comprises 15 residues.

This clonotype was seen at least ten times. This chain links TRBV7-3 with TRBJ2-3; TRBD1 might be the D (6 bases). The CDR3 is made up of 14 amino acids. The germline V and J ends were trimmed by 0 bases and 6 bases, with 10 bases remaining between them. Germline V CDR1 and CDR2: SGHTA, FQGTGA. CDR3 sequence reads: CASSLTGRGDTQYF. CDR3 nucleotide sequence: TGTGCCAGCAGCTTAACAGGAAGGGGGGATACGCAGTATTTT.

This clonotype was seen ten or more times. The rearrangement links TRBV6-1 to TRBJ2-5; D might be TRBD1 or TRBD2, each matching 5 bases. CDR1 and CDR2 (germline): MNHNS, SASEGT. This CDR3 comprises 16 residues. V gave up 7 bases and J gave up 1 base, with 19 bases separating them. The CDR3 sequence: CASKVFGAASQETQYF. The CDR3, as DNA: TGTGCCAGCAAGGTTTTCGGGGCAGCGAGCCAAGAGACCCAGTACTTC.

V gene TRBV5-1 combines with J gene TRBJ2-3; the D is unclear. Trimming took 2 bases from V and 0 from J, leaving 13 bases between them. The CDR3 sequence is 16 residues long. Germline V gene data show CDR1 as SGHRS and CDR2 as YFSETQ. The DNA of the CDR3 is TGCGCCAGCAGCTTACAAATAGCCTTGAGCACAGATACGCAGTATTTT. Translation: CASSLQIALSTDTQYF.

This clonotype was seen only a few times. The chain uses TRBV7-9 and TRBJ2-3, with D hard to call. The CDR3 spans 13 residues. The germline V and J ends were trimmed by 1 base and 8 bases, with 10 bases remaining between them. The V gene's germline CDR1 is SEHNR and CDR2 FQNEAQ (reference sequence). DNA of the CDR3: TGTGCCAGCAGCTTAGTCCAGTCAGTTACGCAGTATTTT. It translates to CASSLVQSVTQYF.

The chain carries TRBV5-1 and TRBJ2-5; TRBD2 agrees at 8 bases. V shed 4 bases and J 3 bases; nucleotides not matched to a gene: 14. Germline V gene sequence: CDR1 SGHRS, CDR2 YFSETQ. This CDR3 comprises 17 residues. CDR3 residues: CASSPPRDSGDEETQYF. The DNA for the CDR3 is TGCGCCAGCAGCCCCCCTCGGGATAGCGGGGACGAAGAGACCCAGTACTTC.

This clonotype appeared many times. The J gene is TRBJ2-7, the V gene TRBV5-1; 8 bases agree with TRBD1. The CDR3 extends over 15 amino acids. The V gene's germline CDR1 is SGHRS and CDR2 YFSETQ. The junction had 9 bases not matched to a gene; V was cut back by 5 bases and J by 2 bases. CDR3 amino acids: CASSHQGQETYEQYF. CDR3 DNA: TGCGCCAGCAGTCACCAGGGACAGGAGACCTACGAGCAGTACTTC.

CDR3 region: CASSYRQIQETQYF. The CDR3 DNA reads TGCGCCAGCAGCTACCGACAGATCCAAGAGACCCAGTACTTC. The chain links TRBV5-1 to TRBJ2-5; TRBD1 is a possible D gene (5 bases). The V gene's germline CDR1 is SGHRS and CDR2 YFSETQ. V lost 3 bases, J lost 1 base, and 10 bases lay in between. This CDR3 is 14 amino acids long. Based on the CDR3 plus reference TRBV5-1 and TRBJ2-5, the full variable domain is KAGVTQTPRYLIKTRGQQVTLSCSPISGHRSVSWYQQTPGQGLQFLFEYFSETQRNKGNFPGRFSGRQFSNSRSEMNVSTLELGDSALYLCASSYRQIQETQYFGPGTRLLVL.

This chain uses TRBV5-4 with TRBJ2-3; possibly TRBD2 for D (6 bases). V gave up 3 bases and J gave up 3 bases, with 17 bases separating them. The CDR3 runs to 16 residues. The germline V gene has CDR1 SGHNT and CDR2 YYREEE (reference sequence). The CDR3 coding sequence is TGTGCCAGCAGCTCCGGCCTGGGTCGGGGGACAGATACGCAGTATTTT. Protein: CASSSGLGRGTDTQYF.

This clonotype was seen repeatedly, ten times or more. This chain connects TRBV7-7 to TRBJ2-5; D is undetermined. Per germline, CDR1 SSHAT and CDR2 FNYEAQ (reference sequence). The CDR3 consists of 15 residues. V was pared by 1 base and J by 1 base, with 10 bases between. CDR3 nucleotide sequence: TGTGCCAGCAGCTTAGGACGTACTTTCCAAGAGACCCAGTACTTC. Residues: CASSLGRTFQETQYF.

This clonotype was seen only a few times. This chain connects TRBV20-1 to TRBJ1-2; possibly TRBD1 for D (5 bases). There are 11 residues in the CDR3. V was clipped by 6 bases and J by 7 bases, with 12 bases between them. Germline assignment: CDR1 DFQATT and CDR2 SNEGSKA (reference sequence). CDR3 DNA sequence: TGCAGTGCGGGCCACGGGGCTGGCTACACCTTC. Translating gives CSAGHGAGYTF.

This clonotype has ten or more counts. V gene TRBV20-1 combines with J gene TRBJ2-7; D not resolved. The CDR3 extends over 13 amino acids. V lost 1 base, J lost 4 bases, and 11 bases lay in between. From germline, CDR1 is DFQATT and CDR2 SNEGSKA (reference sequence). CDR3 region: CSARVPFHYEQYF. In DNA form, the CDR3 reads TGCAGTGCTAGAGTGCCCTTCCATTACGAGCAGTACTTC.

The genes are TRBV29-1 and TRBJ1-1; possibly TRBD1 for D (6 bases). The CDR3 has 13 residues. Between the trimmed V and J ends, which lost 6 bases and 5 bases, there was a span of 16 bases. Germline V CDR1 and CDR2: SQVTM, ANQGSEA. The CDR3 DNA reads as TGCAGCGTGTACCTCAGGGGAGGGACTGAAGCTTTCTTT. It yields the protein CSVYLRGGTEAFF.

This clonotype came up a few times. This chain links TRBV28 with TRBJ2-3; D tentatively reads TRBD1 or TRBD2 (5 bases each). The CDR3 runs to 13 residues. Germline V gene data show CDR1 as MDHEN and CDR2 as SYDVKM. The V and J ends lost 6 bases and 6 bases respectively, with 13 bases between them. CDR3 DNA sequence: TGTGCCAGCAGCGACAGCGGCGGGGATACGCAGTATTTT. It yields the protein CASSDSGGDTQYF.

This clonotype was detected many times. The V and J genes are TRBV19 and TRBJ2-5; weak D call: TRBD2 (6 bases). Trimming cost V 5 bases and J 9 bases, with 13 bases left between them. This CDR3 has 12 amino acids. Germline loops: CDR1 LNHDA, CDR2 SQIVND (reference sequence). The CDR3 DNA follows: TGTGCCAGTAGTTTGGGACTCGGGGCCCAGTACTTC. This translates into CASSLGLGAQYF.

This clonotype was counted ten times or more. The V gene is TRBV18, the J gene TRBJ1-1, with D hard to call. Germline-derived CDR1 and CDR2 are KGHSH and LQKENI. The CDR3 covers 15 residues. V shed 0 bases and J shed 4 bases, with 12 bases lying between them. CDR3: CASSPPGTVGTEAFF. The CDR3 DNA reads as TGTGCCAGCTCACCACCTGGAACCGTTGGCACTGAAGCTTTCTTT.

This clonotype was seen a handful of times. The rearrangement links TRBV7-3 to TRBJ2-1; unclear D gene. The CDR3 extends over 13 amino acids. The ends were cut back, 0 bases at V and 5 bases at J, with 5 bases in the middle. Germline V gene data show CDR1 as SGHTA and CDR2 as FQGTGA. CDR3 DNA sequence: TGTGCCAGCAGCTTAACGTATAACAATGAGCAGTTCTTC. It translates to CASSLTYNNEQFF.

The gene calls are TRBV20-1 and TRBJ2-5; 9 nucleotides align to TRBD2. Germline CDR1 and CDR2: DFQATT and SNEGSKA (reference sequence). This CDR3 has 15 amino acids. V lost 8 bases and J lost 7; bases outside the gene matches: 17. DNA for the CDR3: TGCAGTACTCTAGCGGGAAGTGGGGTTGAGGGGACCCAGTACTTC. Translated: CSTLAGSGVEGTQYF.

This clonotype was picked up many times. This chain uses TRBV20-1 with TRBJ1-1; a possible D gene is TRBD1 (5 bases). V was cut by 3 bases and J by 1 base, with 12 bases left in between. Per germline, CDR1 DFQATT and CDR2 SNEGSKA (reference sequence). This CDR3 contains 14 residues. The CDR3 DNA sequence: TGCAGTGCTAGGAAAGGAGGACAGAACACTGAAGCTTTCTTT. This encodes CSARKGGQNTEAFF.

In its sample, this clonotype was seen a few times. This chain connects TRBV12-3 or TRBV12-4 to TRBJ1-2; 7 bases fit TRBD1. This CDR3 has 16 amino acids. The V segment lost 5 bases and the J segment 6 bases; nucleotides outside the gene matches: 15. DNA of the CDR3: TGTGCCAGCAGTCTGCCCTCGACAGGGACCACCCATGGCTACACCTTC. Protein sequence: CASSLPSTGTTHGYTF.

Ten or more counts support this clonotype. The V call is TRBV12-3 or TRBV12-4, the J call TRBJ1-2; tentative D call: TRBD1 (6 bases). This CDR3 is built from 13 residues. V was shortened by 5 bases and J by 3 bases, with 10 bases between the two germline ends. The CDR3 region has the DNA TGTGCCAGCAGTGCTCAGGGGTACTATGGCTACACCTTC. Translated: CASSAQGYYGYTF.

This clonotype showed up just a few times. The gene calls are TRBV12-3 or TRBV12-4 and TRBJ1-5; D is perhaps TRBD1 (5 bases). The CDR3 runs to 14 residues. V was shortened by 8 bases and J by 2 bases, with 13 bases between the two germline ends. DNA for the CDR3: TGTGCCAGCGGACATTTGGGTGGCAATCAGCCCCAGCATTTT. Translation gives CASGHLGGNQPQHF.

This clonotype was seen repeatedly, ten times or more. The chain couples TRBV28 to TRBJ2-1; weak D call: TRBD2 (5 bases). This CDR3 region has 12 residues. V lost 4 bases to trimming and J lost 8 bases, with 9 bases between them. Germline-derived CDR1 and CDR2 are MDHEN and SYDVKM. CDR3 in amino acids: CASSSRRDEQFF. CDR3 bases: TGTGCCAGCAGTTCTAGGCGGGATGAGCAGTTCTTC. Using reference TRBV28 and TRBJ2-1 for the parts outside the CDR3, the full variable domain is DVKVTQSSRYLVKRTGEKVFLECVQDMDHENMFWYRQDPGLGLRLIYFSYDVKMKEKGDIPEGYSVSREKKERFSLILESASTNQTSMYLCASSSRRDEQFFGPGTRLTVL.

In its sample, this clonotype ranks as medium-sized. The J gene is TRBJ2-2, the V gene TRBV28, with D perhaps matching TRBD1 (6 bases). CDR1 and CDR2 from the germline V gene are MDHEN and SYDVKM. The CDR3 consists of 13 residues. The ends were cut back, 2 bases at V and 7 bases at J, with 8 bases in the middle. DNA for the CDR3: TGTGCCAGCAGTTTAAGGGGGAACGGGGAGCTGTTTTTT. It codes for CASSLRGNGELFF.

This clonotype has ten or more counts. This rearrangement joins TRBV20-1 to TRBJ1-5; no clear D. The CDR3 length is 12 residues. Looked up from germline, CDR1 is DFQATT and CDR2 is SNEGSKA (reference sequence). Trimming took off 0 bases at V and 3 bases at J, with 3 bases between the two ends. The CDR3, as DNA: TGCAGTGCTAGAGAGGCCAATCAGCCCCAGCATTTT. It codes for CSAREANQPQHF.